This is a list of T cell receptor beta chains from one sample in a study of blood T cells in healthy people across ages. TCRdb ran MiXCR on the 5' RACE reads and lists one entry per CDR3 protein. Here the sample spans 800,000 or so distinct CDR3 sequences, around 62% being singletons. Sequencing was performed on blood. The receptor set was obtained from a man aged 25-40 years in good health. Each CDR3 is given with its conserved first and last residue. The D gene is left open where the match is weak. The size entry is marked missing in some rows and otherwise reads once, few, many or a size class.

clone size: NA
V gene: TRBV24-1
CDR3 length: 17
D gene: NA
J gene: TRBJ2-1
CDR3 protein: CATSDSGKSSSYDEQFF
CDR3 DNA: TGTGCCACCAGTGATTCGGGAAAAAGTAGCTCCTACGATGAGCAGTTCTTC

clone size: NA
V gene: TRBV7-2
CDR3 length: 16
D gene: NA
J gene: TRBJ2-7
CDR3 protein: CASSLGSGGLRGEQYF
CDR3 DNA: TGTGCCAGCAGCTTAGGTTCCGGGGGCCTTCGGGGCGAGCAGTACTTC

clone size: few
V gene: TRBV29-1
CDR3 length: 14
D gene: TRBD2
J gene: TRBJ2-7
CDR3 protein: CSVDGGGSSGEQYF
CDR3 DNA: TGCAGCGTTGATGGGGGAGGGAGTTCGGGCGAGCAGTACTTC

clone size: NA
V gene: TRBV4-2
CDR3 length: 15
D gene: NA
J gene: TRBJ1-6
CDR3 protein: CASSQTPGMDSPLHF
CDR3 DNA: TGTGCCAGCAGCCAAACCCCAGGGATGGATTCACCCCTCCACTTT

clone size: NA
V gene: TRBV5-1
CDR3 length: 16
D gene: NA
J gene: TRBJ1-4
CDR3 protein: CASSVGLVVGDEKLFF
CDR3 DNA: TGCGCCAGCAGCGTCGGACTGGTAGTAGGGGATGAAAAACTGTTTTTT

clone size: NA
V gene: TRBV7-2
CDR3 length: 13
D gene: NA
J gene: TRBJ2-3
CDR3 protein: CASSEPGGDTQYF
CDR3 DNA: TGTGCCAGCAGCGAGCCAGGGGGGGATACGCAGTATTTT

clone size: NA
V gene: TRBV29-1
CDR3 length: 14
D gene: NA
J gene: TRBJ2-7
CDR3 protein: CSVGGRGSVHEQYF
CDR3 DNA: TGCAGCGTTGGTGGGCGGGGTTCAGTTCATGAGCAGTACTTC

clone size: NA
V gene: TRBV29-1
CDR3 length: 13
D gene: NA
J gene: TRBJ1-2
CDR3 protein: CSVVGGAHYGYTF
CDR3 DNA: TGCAGCGTTGTAGGAGGGGCCCACTATGGCTACACCTTC

clone size: NA
V gene: TRBV7-3
CDR3 length: 16
D gene: NA
J gene: TRBJ1-1
CDR3 protein: CASSPTVGRGITEAFF
CDR3 DNA: TGTGCCAGCAGCCCGACGGTGGGCAGGGGTATCACTGAAGCTTTCTTT

clone size: NA
V gene: TRBV24-1
CDR3 length: 13
D gene: NA
J gene: TRBJ2-3
CDR3 protein: CATSGPPTDTQYF
CDR3 DNA: TGTGCCACCAGCGGCCCCCCGACAGATACGCAGTATTTT

clone size: once
V gene: TRBV7-2
CDR3 length: 14
D gene: NA
J gene: TRBJ2-7
CDR3 protein: CASSVGAGVTEQYF
CDR3 DNA: TGTGCCAGCAGCGTAGGGGCAGGGGTCACCGAGCAGTACTTC

clone size: NA
V gene: TRBV27
CDR3 length: 15
D gene: NA
J gene: TRBJ2-7
CDR3 protein: CASSLSGLFSYEQYF
CDR3 DNA: TGTGCCAGCAGTTTATCGGGGCTATTCTCCTACGAGCAGTACTTC

clone size: once
V gene: TRBV7-2
CDR3 length: 16
D gene: TRBD2
J gene: TRBJ2-5
CDR3 protein: CASSLMASGGEETQYF
CDR3 DNA: TGTGCCAGCAGCTTAATGGCTAGCGGGGGGGAGGAGACCCAGTACTTC

clone size: NA
V gene: TRBV7-2
CDR3 length: 14
D gene: TRBD2
J gene: TRBJ2-1
CDR3 protein: CASSLLGGYNEQFF
CDR3 DNA: TGTGCCAGCAGCTTACTCGGGGGGTACAATGAGCAGTTCTTC

clone size: NA
V gene: TRBV29-1
CDR3 length: 15
D gene: NA
J gene: TRBJ2-5
CDR3 protein: CSVGDYSKRYNEQYF
CDR3 DNA: TGCAGCGTCGGAGACTATAGTAAAAGGTACAATGAGCAGTACTTC

clone size: NA
V gene: TRBV7-2
CDR3 length: 16
D gene: TRBD1
J gene: TRBJ1-2
CDR3 protein: CASSSGQDYLGDGYTF
CDR3 DNA: TGTGCCAGCAGCTCAGGACAGGACTACTTAGGCGATGGCTACACCTTC

clone size: NA
V gene: TRBV20-1
CDR3 length: 12
D gene: NA
J gene: TRBJ2-7
CDR3 protein: CSAPARVNEQYF
CDR3 DNA: TGCAGTGCTCCCGCTAGGGTAAACGAGCAGTACTTC

clone size: NA
V gene: TRBV2
CDR3 length: 16
D gene: TRBD2
J gene: TRBJ2-3
CDR3 protein: CASSERAGGGTDTQYF
CDR3 DNA: TGTGCCAGCAGCGAACGTGCGGGGGGGGGCACAGATACGCAGTATTTT

clone size: NA
V gene: TRBV15
CDR3 length: 15
D gene: TRBD1
J gene: TRBJ1-5
CDR3 protein: CATSRAGGIFQPQHF
CDR3 DNA: TGTGCCACCAGCAGAGCAGGGGGCATCTTTCAGCCCCAGCATTTT

clone size: NA
V gene: TRBV28
CDR3 length: 15
D gene: NA
J gene: TRBJ2-3
CDR3 protein: CASSPLAGSTDTQYF
CDR3 DNA: TGTGCCAGCAGTCCTTTGGCGGGGAGCACAGATACGCAGTATTTT

clone size: NA
V gene: TRBV7-2
CDR3 length: 14
D gene: TRBD1
J gene: TRBJ2-2
CDR3 protein: CASGRQGDTGELFF
CDR3 DNA: TGTGCCAGCGGCCGACAGGGAGACACCGGGGAGCTGTTTTTT

clone size: NA
V gene: TRBV6-5
CDR3 length: 12
D gene: NA
J gene: TRBJ2-7
CDR3 protein: CASSTHSDEQYF
CDR3 DNA: TGTGCCAGCAGTACCCATTCAGACGAGCAGTACTTC

clone size: NA
V gene: TRBV7-2
CDR3 length: 16
D gene: NA
J gene: TRBJ2-2
CDR3 protein: CASSLGGALNTGELFF
CDR3 DNA: TGTGCCAGCAGCTTAGGCGGGGCATTAAACACCGGGGAGCTGTTTTTT

clone size: NA
V gene: TRBV6-5
CDR3 length: 15
D gene: NA
J gene: TRBJ1-2
CDR3 protein: CASTLDGALHYGYTF
CDR3 DNA: TGTGCCAGCACCTTAGACGGAGCCCTCCACTACGGCTACACCTTC